The 27 T cell receptor gamma chains reported below all come from one sample, sequenced in a study of Vδ1+ human thymocytes listed by TCRdb under 2018. General findings and caveats noted by the study authors: In contrast to oligoclonal peripheral blood repertoires, thymic TRG and TRD repertoires appeared to be highly polyclonal with Gaussian CDR3 length distributions.

These receptors have no known antigen. Sequencing took place on an Illumina MiSeq. RNA was isolated using the RNeasy mini kit, and reverse transcription was performed with Superscript III. CDR3 amplicons were produced by multiplex PCR using pooled V-gene forward primers and a constant-region reverse primer with Illumina adaptor overhangs. Clonotypes were called again by TCRdb from the public reads via CATT, and duplicate nucleotide sequences were then merged into one entry. The sample records around 30,000 gamma-chain clones, over 15% of which are singletons. The ten most abundant clones make up 1.8% of the sample. Source material: Vdelta1+ gamma-delta thymocytes from the thymus. The cell subset or site label for this specimen denotes: FACS-sorted CD3+ TCRalphabeta- TCRVdelta1+ TCRVdelta2- thymocytes. The receptors derive from a boy younger than two who had congenital heart surgery.

This rearrangement joins TRGV4 to TRGJP1. The V and J ends lost 5 bases and 6 bases, in that order; junction bases with no gene match: 15. Germline CDR1 reads EGSTGY; CDR2 reads YDSYTSSV. This CDR3 region has 16 residues. The CDR3 DNA reads TGTGCCACCTGGGCTGATTTGGGGGTGGCTGGTTGGTTCAAGATATTT. Its protein product is CATWADLGVAGWFKIF.

This clone has more than one count but fewer than ten. The sample holds other DNA sequences that translate to the same CDR3. The rearrangement uses TRGV9 and TRGJP. Germline V gene data show CDR1 as GITISATS and CDR2 as ISYDGTV (reference sequence). The CDR3 is 17 residues long. V dropped 1 base and J dropped 3; count of bases not matched to a gene: 3. Here the CDR3 reads CALWEVPQELGKKIKVF. The CDR3 DNA is TGTGCCTTGTGGGAGGTTCCGCAAGAGTTGGGCAAAAAAATCAAGGTATTT.

This clone has just a few counts. The chain is built from TRGV9 and TRGJ1 or TRGJ2. Germline V lookup: CDR1 GITISATS, CDR2 ISYDGTV (reference sequence). This CDR3 region has 13 residues. After removal of 2 bases from V and 5 bases from J, the junction contained 6 bases not matched to a gene. The CDR3 coding sequence is TGTGCCTTGTGGGAGGGTGTTCATTATAAGAAACTCTTT. Its translation: CALWEGVHYKKLF.

A remark on this clone: At the DNA level, this CDR3 is encoded by other sequences in the same sample as well. The chain has TRGV9 and TRGJ1 or TRGJ2. The CDR3 length is 15 residues. The germline V gene encodes CDR1 GITISATS and CDR2 ISYDGTV (reference sequence). Germline trimming cut 0 bases from V and 0 bases from J; bases unmatched to any gene: 5. This chain's CDR3 is CALWEVRQNYYKKLF. The CDR3 coding sequence is TGTGCCTTGTGGGAGGTGCGTCAGAATTATTATAAGAAACTCTTT.

This clone was counted between two and nine times. The chain combines TRGV8 with TRGJP2. Germline V gives CDR1 VENAVY, CDR2 YDSYNSRV. The CDR3 runs 11 residues. Trimming took 4 bases from V and 15 from J; bases not matched to a gene: 8. The CDR3 bases are TGTGCCACCTGGGACCAGGAGTTCAAGACGTTT. Amino acid sequence: CATWDQEFKTF.

This clone was detected a few times. Other DNA sequences in the sample encode the same CDR3. The V gene is TRGV2, the J gene TRGJP1. V shed 1 base and J 4 bases; nucleotides not matched to a gene: 0. This CDR3 is built from 13 residues. Germline V gives CDR1 EGSNGY, CDR2 YDSYNSKV. The chain's CDR3 is CATWDGTGWFKIF. The CDR3 DNA is TGTGCCACCTGGGACGGCACTGGTTGGTTCAAGATATTT.

This clone was observed a few times. The chain joins TRGV8 to TRGJ1 or TRGJ2. Germline CDR1 and CDR2: VENAVY and YDSYNSRV. The junction had 3 bases not matched to a gene; V was cut back by 1 base and J by 0 bases. This CDR3 comprises 14 residues. In DNA, the CDR3 is TGTGCCACCTGGGATAGTCCGAATTATTATAAGAAACTCTTT. Protein: CATWDSPNYYKKLF.

A few counts support this clone. The rearrangement joins TRGV2 to TRGJP2. This CDR3 region has 15 residues. CDR1 and CDR2 (germline): EGSNGY, YDSYNSKV. Trimming at V came to 0 bases and at J to 11 bases, leaving 12 bases not matched to a gene. CDR3: CATWDGQFLAWIKTF. The CDR3 DNA follows: TGTGCCACCTGGGACGGGCAGTTTTTAGCATGGATCAAGACGTTT.

The rearrangement uses TRGV5 and TRGJ1 or TRGJ2. Germline V lookup: CDR1 VINAFY, CDR2 YDVSNSKD. V shed 1 base and J 2 bases; nucleotides not matched to a gene: 5. The CDR3 loop spans 14 amino acids. In nucleotides, the CDR3 is TGTGCCACCTGGGACAGCTCGGATTATTATAAGAAACTCTTT. It codes for CATWDSSDYYKKLF.

This clone has only a few counts. This rearrangement joins TRGV2 to TRGJ1 or TRGJ2. V trimming: 0 bases; J trimming: 2 bases; junction bases outside the gene matches: 4. The CDR3 covers 14 residues. Germline values: CDR1 EGSNGY, CDR2 YDSYNSKV. CDR3 DNA: TGTGCCACCTGGGACGGGCCTGATTATTATAAGAAACTCTTT. This translates into CATWDGPDYYKKLF.

This clone was detected only a few times. The chain uses TRGV9 and TRGJP1. The CDR3 extends over 14 amino acids. In germline, CDR1 is GITISATS, CDR2 ISYDGTV (reference sequence). V was clipped by 2 bases and J by 4 bases; unmatched bases: 4. The CDR3 DNA sequence: TGTGCCTTGTGGGAGGATCGCACTGGTTGGTTCAAGATATTT. Protein: CALWEDRTGWFKIF.

The genes are TRGV4 and TRGJ1 or TRGJ2. V lost 3 bases and J lost 0; bases outside the gene matches: 26. This CDR3 is 21 amino acids long. From germline, CDR1 is EGSTGY and CDR2 YDSYTSSV. The CDR3 region has the DNA TGTGCCACCTGGGATTGTTCGACCCAAAGACTAGACGCCCCGAATTATTATAAGAAACTCTTT. As protein: CATWDCSTQRLDAPNYYKKLF.

In this sample, this clone turned up a few times. At one boundary the junction diverges from the germline segment, which might be a read error. The chain carries TRGV4 and TRGJ1 or TRGJ2. Germline V gives CDR1 EGSTGY, CDR2 YDSYTSSV. The CDR3 sequence is 13 residues long. The CDR3 DNA is TGTGCCACCTGGGGTGGGCGGGGAAACGAGAAACTCTTT. The encoded protein is CATWGGRGNEKLF.

This clone occurred a few times. This chain connects TRGV8 to TRGJ1 or TRGJ2. The CDR3 is made up of 13 amino acids. The germline V gene encodes CDR1 VENAVY and CDR2 YDSYNSRV. Losses at the gene ends were 0 bases for V and 8 bases for J; bases not matched to a gene: 7. The CDR3 region has the DNA TGTGCCACCTGGGATAGGTTACGGGATAAGAAACTCTTT. This translates into CATWDRLRDKKLF.

The sample holds one count of this clone. V usage is TRGV2 and J usage is TRGJ1 or TRGJ2. CDR1 and CDR2 from the germline V gene are EGSNGY and YDSYNSKV. The V and J ends lost 0 bases and 6 bases, in that order; junction bases with no gene match: 8. This CDR3 has 14 residues. DNA of the CDR3: TGTGCCACCTGGGACGGGCTATGGGGTTATAAGAAACTCTTT. Translation gives CATWDGLWGYKKLF.

This clone was seen only a few times. The V and J genes are TRGV9 and TRGJP1. The CDR3 has 18 residues. The germline CDR1 and CDR2 sequences are GITISATS and ISYDGTV (reference sequence). The V and J ends lost 6 bases and 6 bases, in that order; junction bases with no gene match: 22. The CDR3 DNA follows: TGTGCCTTGTGGTTCGGGGTCGATGAGGGGGGCGCTGGTTGGTTCAAGATATTT. This gives the protein CALWFGVDEGGAGWFKIF.

The chain uses TRGV9 and TRGJ1 or TRGJ2. V lost 1 base and J lost 10; bases outside the gene matches: 10. The CDR3 loop spans 13 amino acids. Germline V gives CDR1 GITISATS, CDR2 ISYDGTV (reference sequence). The CDR3: CALWEVPKGKKLF. CDR3 nucleotides: TGTGCCTTGTGGGAGGTCCCAAAGGGGAAGAAACTCTTT.

This clone has only a few counts. The V gene is given as TRGV9, and no J gene call is available. The CDR3 runs to 11 residues. CDR1 is GITISATS, CDR2 ISYDGTV, per germline (reference sequence). The CDR3 sequence is CALWEPWGYTF. The CDR3 DNA is TGTGCCTTGTGGGAACCATGGGGCTACACCTTC.

This clone turned up a few times. The V gene is TRGV4, the J gene TRGJ1 or TRGJ2. CDR3 size: 13 residues. Germline loops: CDR1 EGSTGY, CDR2 YDSYTSSV. J lost 11 bases, V lost 0 bases, and 10 bases had no gene match. Written as DNA, the CDR3 is TGTGCCACCTGGGATGGGCCCTCGTATGAGAAACTCTTT. Its protein is CATWDGPSYEKLF.

The chain has TRGV9 and TRGJ1 or TRGJ2. V shed 4 bases and J 10 bases; nucleotides not matched to a gene: 4. The germline V gene has CDR1 GITISATS and CDR2 ISYDGTV (reference sequence). The CDR3 is 10 amino acids. CDR3 in amino acids: CALWDTKKLF. CDR3 nucleotides: TGTGCCTTGTGGGACACCAAGAAACTCTTT.

The J gene is TRGJ1 or TRGJ2, the V gene TRGV5. Trimming at V came to 0 bases and at J to 7 bases, leaving 9 bases not matched to a gene. Germline CDR1 and CDR2: VINAFY and YDVSNSKD. CDR3 length: 14 amino acids. DNA of the CDR3: TGTGCCACCTGGGACAGGCCGGTCAAATATAAGAAACTCTTT. Its protein is CATWDRPVKYKKLF.

This clone was picked up a small number of times. The genes are TRGV3 and TRGJ1 or TRGJ2. Germline V gives CDR1 VTNTFY, CDR2 YDVSTARD (reference sequence). The CDR3 runs to 14 residues. The trim removed 0 bases at V and 3 bases at J, leaving 5 bases unmatched. The CDR3 region has the DNA TGTGCCACCTGGGACAGGTACCCTTATTATAAGAAACTCTTT. This sequence encodes CATWDRYPYYKKLF.

This rearrangement joins TRGV5 to TRGJ1 or TRGJ2. The J segment lost 10 bases and the V segment lost 3 bases, leaving 6 bases of the junction unmatched. The CDR3 consists of 11 residues. CDR1 and CDR2 (germline): VINAFY, YDVSNSKD. The CDR3 loop is CATWDALKKLF. CDR3 nucleotide sequence: TGTGCCACCTGGGACGCCCTAAAGAAACTCTTT.

About this clone: The same CDR3 also results from other DNA sequences found in this sample. The chain combines TRGV4 with TRGJP2. The V and J ends lost 5 bases and 2 bases, in that order; junction bases with no gene match: 5. From germline, CDR1 is EGSTGY and CDR2 YDSYTSSV. The length of the CDR3 is 14 residues. For the CDR3, the DNA is TGTGCCACCTGGGGATACAGTAGTGATTGGATCAAGACGTTT. Translation gives CATWGYSSDWIKTF.

V is TRGV9 and J is TRGJ1 or TRGJ2. The CDR3 is 17 residues long. The trim removed 0 bases at V and 3 bases at J, leaving 14 bases unmatched. CDR1 and CDR2 (germline): GITISATS, ISYDGTV (reference sequence). CDR3 bases: TGTGCCTTGTGGGAGGTGAAAGAATGGGAAACTTATTATAAGAAACTCTTT. Its protein product is CALWEVKEWETYYKKLF.

This clone has only a few counts. This sequence joins TRGV8 and TRGJP1. V dropped 4 bases and J dropped 10; count of bases not matched to a gene: 6. This CDR3 contains 12 residues. Germline V gene sequence: CDR1 VENAVY, CDR2 YDSYNSRV. The DNA of the CDR3 is TGTGCCACCTGGGACCCGGATTGGTTCAAGATATTT. It codes for CATWDPDWFKIF.

Turning to this clone: Other DNA variants within this sample encode the same CDR3. The J gene is TRGJ1 or TRGJ2, the V gene TRGV3. Trimming removed 2 bases from V and 0 bases from J; junction bases left unmatched: 4. This CDR3 region has 14 residues. Germline CDR1 and CDR2: VTNTFY and YDVSTARD (reference sequence). The CDR3 coding sequence is TGTGCCACCTGGGACACACGGAATTATTATAAGAAACTCTTT. Translated, it gives CATWDTRNYYKKLF.